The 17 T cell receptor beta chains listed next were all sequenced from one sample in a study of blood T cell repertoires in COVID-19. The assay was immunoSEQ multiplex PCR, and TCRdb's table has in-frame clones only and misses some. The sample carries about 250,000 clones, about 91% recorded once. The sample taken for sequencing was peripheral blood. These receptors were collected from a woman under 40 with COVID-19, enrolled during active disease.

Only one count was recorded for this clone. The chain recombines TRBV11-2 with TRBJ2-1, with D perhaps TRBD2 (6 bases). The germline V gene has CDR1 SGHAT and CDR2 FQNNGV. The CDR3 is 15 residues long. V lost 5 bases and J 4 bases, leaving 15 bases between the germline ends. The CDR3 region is CASSHGLAAYNEQFF. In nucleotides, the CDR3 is TGTGCCAGCAGCCACGGTTTAGCGGCTTACAATGAGCAGTTCTTC.

The DNA of the CDR3 is TGTGCCAGCAGTACAGGGTTCACCTACGAGCAGTACTTC. This sequence encodes CASSTGFTYEQYF. This chain links TRBV28 with TRBJ2-7, with D maybe TRBD1 (6 bases). The V gene's germline CDR1 is MDHEN and CDR2 SYDVKM. V lost 5 bases and J lost 2, with 10 bases in between. The CDR3 contains 13 residues.

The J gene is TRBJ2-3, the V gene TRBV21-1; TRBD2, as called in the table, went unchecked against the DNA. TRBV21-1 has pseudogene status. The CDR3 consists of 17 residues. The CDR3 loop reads CASSKALDGGGTDTQYF. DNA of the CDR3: TGTGCCAGCAGCAAAGCACTAGACGGGGGGGGCACAGATACGCAGTATTTT.

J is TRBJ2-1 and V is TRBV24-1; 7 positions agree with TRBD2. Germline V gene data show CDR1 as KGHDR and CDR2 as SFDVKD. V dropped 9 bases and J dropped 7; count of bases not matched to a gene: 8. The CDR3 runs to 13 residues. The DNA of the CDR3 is TGTGCCACCGGGAGTCACGGGAGGAATGAGCAGTTCTTC. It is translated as CATGSHGRNEQFF.

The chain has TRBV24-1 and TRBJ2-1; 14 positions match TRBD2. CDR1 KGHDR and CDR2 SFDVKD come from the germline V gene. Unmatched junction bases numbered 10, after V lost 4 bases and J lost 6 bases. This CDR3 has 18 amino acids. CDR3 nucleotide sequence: TGTGCCACCAGTGAGGTTACTCCGACTAGCGGGAGGGTCAATGAGCAGTTCTTC. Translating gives CATSEVTPTSGRVNEQFF.

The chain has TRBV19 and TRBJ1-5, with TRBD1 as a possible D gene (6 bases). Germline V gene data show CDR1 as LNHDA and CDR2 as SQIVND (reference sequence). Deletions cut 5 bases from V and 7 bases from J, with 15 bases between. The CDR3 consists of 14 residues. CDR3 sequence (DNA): TGTGCCAGTAGTTTACAGGGCTCTGGACAGCCCCAGCATTTT. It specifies CASSLQGSGQPQHF.

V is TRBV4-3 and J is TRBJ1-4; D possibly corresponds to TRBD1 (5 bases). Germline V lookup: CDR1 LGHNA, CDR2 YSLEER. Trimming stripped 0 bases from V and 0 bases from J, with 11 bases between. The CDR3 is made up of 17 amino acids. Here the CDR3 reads CASSQDKGWATNEKLFF. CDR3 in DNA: TGCGCCAGCAGCCAAGATAAGGGGTGGGCAACTAATGAAAAACTGTTTTTT.

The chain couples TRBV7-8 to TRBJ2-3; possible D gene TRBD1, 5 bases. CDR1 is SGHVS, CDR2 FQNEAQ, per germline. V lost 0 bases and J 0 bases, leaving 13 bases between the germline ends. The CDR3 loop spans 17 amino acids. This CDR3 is CASSLAQGVLSTDTQYF. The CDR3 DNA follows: TGTGCCAGCAGCTTAGCGCAAGGGGTGTTAAGCACAGATACGCAGTATTTT. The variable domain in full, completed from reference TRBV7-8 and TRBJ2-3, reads GAGVSQSPRYKVAKRGQDVALRCDPISGHVSLFWYQQALGQGPEFLTYFQNEAQLDKSGLPSDRFFAERPEGSVSTLKIQRTQQEDSAVYLCASSLAQGVLSTDTQYFGPGTRLTVL.

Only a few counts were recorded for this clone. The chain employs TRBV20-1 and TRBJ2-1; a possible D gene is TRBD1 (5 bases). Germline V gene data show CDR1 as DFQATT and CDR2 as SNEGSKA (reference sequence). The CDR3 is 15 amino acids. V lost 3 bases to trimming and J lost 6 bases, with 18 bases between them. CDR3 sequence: CSASRTIEPVNEQFF. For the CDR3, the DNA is TGCAGTGCTAGTAGGACAATCGAGCCGGTCAATGAGCAGTTCTTC.

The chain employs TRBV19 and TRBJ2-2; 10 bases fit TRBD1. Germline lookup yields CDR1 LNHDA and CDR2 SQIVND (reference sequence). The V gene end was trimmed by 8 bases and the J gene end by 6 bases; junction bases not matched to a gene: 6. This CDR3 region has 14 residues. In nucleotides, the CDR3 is TGTGCCAGTTTCGGGACAGGGGTTTCCGGGGAGCTGTTTTTT. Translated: CASFGTGVSGELFF.

The DNA for the CDR3 is TGTGCCAGCACCCCGTTGAGAAGCGGGCTCTACAATGAGCAGTTCTTC. Translated: CASTPLRSGLYNEQFF. This chain uses TRBV11-2 with TRBJ2-1, with a possible D match to TRBD2 (6 bases). V was cut by 7 bases and J by 3 bases, with 19 bases left in between. Germline values: CDR1 SGHAT, CDR2 FQNNGV. The CDR3 totals 16 residues.

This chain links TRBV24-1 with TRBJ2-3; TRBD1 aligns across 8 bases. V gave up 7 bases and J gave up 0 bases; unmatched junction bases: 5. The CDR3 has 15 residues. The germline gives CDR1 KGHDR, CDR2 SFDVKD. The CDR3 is CATRGQGTSTDTQYF. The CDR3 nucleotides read TGTGCCACCAGAGGACAGGGAACTAGCACAGATACGCAGTATTTT.

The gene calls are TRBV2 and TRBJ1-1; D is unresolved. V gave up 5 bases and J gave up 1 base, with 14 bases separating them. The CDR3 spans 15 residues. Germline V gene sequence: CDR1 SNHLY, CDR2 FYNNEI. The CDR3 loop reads CASSLTRHSNTEAFF. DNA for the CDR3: TGTGCCAGCAGTCTTACCCGTCACTCGAACACTGAAGCTTTCTTT.

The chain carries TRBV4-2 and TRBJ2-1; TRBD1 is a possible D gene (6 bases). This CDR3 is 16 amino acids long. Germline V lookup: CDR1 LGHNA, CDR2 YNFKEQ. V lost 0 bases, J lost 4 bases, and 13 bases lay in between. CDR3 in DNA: TGTGCCAGCAGCCAAGAGGCAGGGCAGGGGTACAATGAGCAGTTCTTC. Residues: CASSQEAGQGYNEQFF.

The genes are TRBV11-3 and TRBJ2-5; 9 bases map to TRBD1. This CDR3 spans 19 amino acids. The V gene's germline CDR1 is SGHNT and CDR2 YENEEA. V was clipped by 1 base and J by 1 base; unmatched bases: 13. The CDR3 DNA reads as TGTGCCAGCAGCTTAGTGGGGGTCTCGGACAGGGGTACCCAAGAGACCCAGTACTTC. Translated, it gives CASSLVGVSDRGTQETQYF.

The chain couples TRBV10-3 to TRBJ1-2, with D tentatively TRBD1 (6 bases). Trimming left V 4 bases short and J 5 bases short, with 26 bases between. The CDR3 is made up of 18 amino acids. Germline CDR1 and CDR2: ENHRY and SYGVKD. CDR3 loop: CAISGLGDNLAGGYGYTF. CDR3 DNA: TGTGCCATCAGTGGGCTCGGGGACAACCTCGCGGGAGGGTATGGCTACACCTTC.

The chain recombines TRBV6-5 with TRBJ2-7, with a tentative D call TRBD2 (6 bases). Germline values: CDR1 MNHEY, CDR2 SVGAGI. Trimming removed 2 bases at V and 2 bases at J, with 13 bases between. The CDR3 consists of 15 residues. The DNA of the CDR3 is TGTGCCAGCAGTTACGGGTTAGGGACTCCCTACGAGCAGTACTTC. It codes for CASSYGLGTPYEQYF.